Listed below are T cell receptor beta chains from one sample, sequenced in a study of T cells in Graves' hyperthyroidism and ophthalmopathy. MiXCR, run by TCRdb on the multiplex PCR reads, gives a single entry per CDR3 protein. The repertoire includes under 450,000 distinct CDR3 sequences, about a sixth of them detected once, and approximately 30% sits in the top ten. Sequenced sample: blood. The source of these receptors is a woman between 25 and 40 years old with Graves' hyperthyroidism that later progressed to Graves' ophthalmopathy. CDR3s include the opening cysteine and the closing phenylalanine or tryptophan. D genes are given only for firm matches. Expanded clones get a size class; other rows say once, few or many, or leave the size out.

TRBV13	TRBJ2-1	TRBD1	many	TGTGCCAGCAGCCCTCCCCTGGGACAGGAGAACAATGAGCAGTTCTTC	CASSPPLGQENNEQFF
TRBV20-1	TRBJ1-2	-	few	TGCAGTGCTAACTTCTTGACAGCATATGGCTACACCTTC	CSANFLTAYGYTF
TRBV7-9	TRBJ1-1	-	few	TGTGCCAGCAGCCTACTCCCGATCCCAGCGAACACTGAAGCTTTCTTT	CASSLLPIPANTEAFF
TRBV28	TRBJ1-6	-	many	TGTGCCAGCAGTTTATTGGTCCTAGAGGCAGGTTCACCCCTCCACTTT	CASSLLVLEAGSPLHF
TRBV10-2	TRBJ1-5	TRBD1	many	TGCGCCAGCAGAAAGGGGGCGGGACAGCCCCAGCATTTT	CASRKGAGQPQHF
TRBV20-1	TRBJ1-2	-	-	TGCAGTGCTAGCGACACCAGGAGGGCATCAGCCCACTACACCTTC	CSASDTRRASAHYTF
TRBV18	TRBJ2-1	TRBD1	few	TGTGCCAGCTCACCCTGGACAGGGAACTACAATGAGCAGTTCTTC	CASSPWTGNYNEQFF
TRBV5-6	TRBJ1-1	-	-	TGTGCCAGCAGCTTCGACAGCTCTTATACTGAAGCTTTCTTT	CASSFDSSYTEAFF
TRBV19	TRBJ2-3	-	few	TGTGCCAGTACCACGAACGGGGTATCGGGTACGCAGTATTTT	CASTTNGVSGTQYF
TRBV15	TRBJ2-7	TRBD2	many	TGTGCCACCAGCGGGGGACTAGCGGGATTGTACGAGCAGTACTTC	CATSGGLAGLYEQYF
TRBV12-3/TRBV12-4	TRBJ2-7	TRBD1	many	TGTGCCAGCAACCTACAGGGGGCTTCCTACGAGCAGTACTTC	CASNLQGASYEQYF
TRBV27	TRBJ1-2	-	-	TGTGCCAGCAGTTCGAGCAACAGTTTATCCTATGGCTACACCTTC	CASSSSNSLSYGYTF
TRBV7-9	TRBJ2-6	-	few	TGTGCCACCCGGGCCTGTCGCTCTGGGGCCAACGTCCTGACTTTC	CATRACRSGANVLTF
TRBV15	TRBJ2-7	-	-	TGTGCCACCAGCAGAGTGCCCGACAGTCCCTCCTACGAGCAGTACTTC	CATSRVPDSPSYEQYF
TRBV19	TRBJ2-2	-	many	TGTGCCAGTAGTATGGGAGGGAACACCGGGGAGCTGTTTTTT	CASSMGGNTGELFF
TRBV30	TRBJ2-3	-	many	TGTGCCTGGAGTGCACGGAAGGGGATTAGCACAGATACGCAGTATTTT	CAWSARKGISTDTQYF
TRBV27	TRBJ1-5	-	many	TGTGCCAGCAGTCCCATGGCGGGCAATCAGCCCCAGCATTTT	CASSPMAGNQPQHF
TRBV5-4	TRBJ2-5	-	-	TGTGCCAGCAGCTTGCAGTTCGAAGAGACCCAGTACTTC	CASSLQFEETQYF
TRBV27	TRBJ2-3	-	many	TGTGCCAGCAGTTTGGTCAGGGAGACAGATACGCAGTATTTT	CASSLVRETDTQYF
TRBV9	TRBJ1-2	-	few	TGTGCCAGCAGCGCCAGAACGACGGATCCTAACTATGGCTACACCTTC	CASSARTTDPNYGYTF
TRBV28	TRBJ2-3	-	many	TGTGCCAGCAGTTCGATGACAGGTTCTACAGATACGCAGTATTTT	CASSSMTGSTDTQYF
TRBV12-3/TRBV12-4	TRBJ1-5	TRBD1	many	TGTGCCAGCGCTCCCGGACAGGGTTCATTCAATCAGCCCCAGCATTTT	CASAPGQGSFNQPQHF